This T cell receptor (beta chain) came from a study of T cells in localized non-small cell lung cancer. Between the trimmed V and J ends, which lost 3 bases and 2 bases, there was a span of 11 bases. CDR1 is MGHRA and CDR2 is YSYEKL in the germline V gene. The CDR3 is 14 amino acids. Clones were read by immunoSEQ multiplex PCR, and TCRdb kept only the in-frame ones, dropping some. The data show around 64,000 clones, with roughly 92% seen just once and just under 20% held by the top ten. Remarks on this clone: As yet, its antigen is unknown.

General study results and limits: Longer overall survival associated with higher blood T cell density; shorter survival with higher adjacent-lung clonality. Within adjacent lung there appeared a median around 57 of the top 100 tumor clones.

This TCR derives from a man aged 35 to 69 with stage I lung adenocarcinoma. The V call is TRBV4-1, the J call TRBJ2-7, with D perhaps TRBD2 (5 bases). This sample comprised peripheral blood, obtained before any cancer treatment. The CDR3 reads CASSQEAGAYEQYF. The CDR3 bases are TGCGCCAGCAGCCAGGAGGCCGGGGCCTACGAGCAGTACTTC.